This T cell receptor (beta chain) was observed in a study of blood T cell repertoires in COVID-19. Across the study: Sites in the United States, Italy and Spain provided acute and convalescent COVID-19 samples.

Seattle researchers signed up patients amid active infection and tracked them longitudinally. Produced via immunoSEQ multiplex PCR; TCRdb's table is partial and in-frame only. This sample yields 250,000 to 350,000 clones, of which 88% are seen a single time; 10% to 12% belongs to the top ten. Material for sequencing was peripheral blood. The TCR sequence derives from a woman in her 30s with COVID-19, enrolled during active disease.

DNA for the CDR3: TGTGCCAGCAGTGTCGCCGGGGAGGGCAATCAGCCCCAGCATTTT. It is translated as CASSVAGEGNQPQHF. This chain links TRBV28 with TRBJ1-5; D unresolved. V lost 5 bases, J lost 2 bases, and 13 bases lay in between. Per germline, CDR1 MDHEN and CDR2 SYDVKM. The CDR3 totals 15 residues.